The sequence of this TCR beta chain was determined in a study of response to subunit inactivated influenza vaccine. Notes on the study in general: The authors suggested that every seasonal influenza vaccination recruits few new T cells.

V lost 4 bases and J lost 1, with 14 bases in between. CDR3 size: 15 residues. Germline loops: CDR1 SEHNR, CDR2 FQNEAQ (reference sequence). TCRdb analysed the RT-PCR reads with MiXCR anew, one entry per CDR3 protein. The top ten hold roughly a tenth of the sample, which has about 780,000 distinct CDR3 sequences, around 18% seen once. A note on this clonotype: Its antigen is still unknown.

V and J are TRBV7-9 and TRBJ2-7, with a weak D call TRBD1 (6 bases). The receptor was derived from a man aged 45-65 years who received an inactivated influenza vaccine. The starting material was PBMCs from blood, obtained 4 to 6 days after vaccination. CDR3 amino acids: CASSSPTGNSYEQYF. CDR3 nucleotides: TGTGCCAGCAGCTCGCCGACAGGAAATTCCTACGAGCAGTACTTC.